This T cell receptor (beta chain) was documented in a study of vaccination effects on CD4 cells after COVID-19. Study in general: Post-vaccine specimens arrived a median 72 days past the second dose.

Ahead of sequencing, the ViraFEST assay grew antigen-specific CD4+ T cells using viral peptide pools. CD4+ T cell isolation took place after less than 13 days of culture. Participants were vaccinated with two doses of either the BNT162b2 or mRNA-1273 vaccine. Days 3 and 7 saw half the medium replaced with IL-2 medium. Method: immunoSEQ multiplex PCR; TCRdb's copy keeps in-frame clones and lacks some. The sample consists of approximately 28,000 clones, more than 65% of them appearing once. A note on this clone: The antigen is unknown.

Study-wide results and caveats: Vaccine- and infection-induced clones showed marked clonal contraction late following vaccination.

The sequence came from a human donor who received a COVID-19 vaccine. The source material was CD4+ T cells from PBMCs cultured with HCoV-NL63 spike peptides, sampled after COVID-19 vaccination.

The DNA of the CDR3 is TGTGCCAGCAGCCAAGGGCTGGGGCAGCCCCAGCATTTT. Translation gives CASSQGLGQPQHF. The V gene is TRBV3-1 (or the pseudogene TRBV3-2), the J gene TRBJ1-5; unclear D gene. This CDR3 comprises 13 residues. The V and J ends lost 1 base and 7 bases respectively, with 8 bases between them. CDR1 is LGHDT and CDR2 is YNNKEL in the germline V gene (reference sequence).